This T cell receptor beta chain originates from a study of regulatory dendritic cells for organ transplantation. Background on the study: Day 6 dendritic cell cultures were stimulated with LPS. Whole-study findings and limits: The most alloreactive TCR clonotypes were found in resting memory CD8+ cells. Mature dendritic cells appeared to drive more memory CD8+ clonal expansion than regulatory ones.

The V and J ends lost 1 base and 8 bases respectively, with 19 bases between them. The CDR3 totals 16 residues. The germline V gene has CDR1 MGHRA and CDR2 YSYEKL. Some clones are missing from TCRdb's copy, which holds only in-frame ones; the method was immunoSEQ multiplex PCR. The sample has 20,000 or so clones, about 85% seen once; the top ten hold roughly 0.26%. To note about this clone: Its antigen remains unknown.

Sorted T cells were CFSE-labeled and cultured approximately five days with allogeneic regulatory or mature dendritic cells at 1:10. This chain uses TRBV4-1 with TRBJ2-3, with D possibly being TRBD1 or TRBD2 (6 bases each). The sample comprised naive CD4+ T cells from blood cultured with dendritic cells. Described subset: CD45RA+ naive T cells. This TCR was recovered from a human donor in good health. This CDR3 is CASSQGLILKGGTQYF. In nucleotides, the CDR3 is TGCGCCAGCAGCCAAGGTTTAATTTTAAAGGGGGGTACGCAGTATTTT.